This T cell receptor beta chain comes out of a study of blood T cell repertoires in COVID-19. After removal of 4 bases from V and 4 bases from J, the junction contained 6 bases not matched to a gene. Germline V CDR1 and CDR2: SGDLS, YYNGEE. CDR3 size: 14 residues. Per the authors' pipeline: Counts of nucleated cells, estimated from reference gene primer amplification, were obtained. Assay used: immunoSEQ multiplex PCR; TCRdb lists only in-frame clones, some missing. V and J calls plus clone size are reproduced from that table; the DNA served to infer D and trimming. The data contain some 500,000 clones, less than 90% of them singletons.

The origin of this receptor is a woman aged 45-59 years with COVID-19, enrolled during active disease. V gene TRBV9 combines with J gene TRBJ1-2, with 8 bases aligning to TRBD1. Sequences were obtained from peripheral blood. CDR3 bases: TGTGCCAGCAGCCCCGACAGGGGCGGCTATGGCTACACCTTC. Amino acids: CASSPDRGGYGYTF.